A single sample gave rise to the 8 T cell receptor beta chains below, sequenced in a study of T cells in Graves' hyperthyroidism and ophthalmopathy. RNA transcripts gave rise to amplified TCR beta CDR3 regions. HTBI primers drove first-round RT-PCR of the TCR CDR3. TCRdb re-called the multiplex PCR reads through MiXCR, storing one row per CDR3 protein. Altogether some 490,000 distinct CDR3 sequences are present, around 15% being singletons, with the ten largest covering about 29%. The specimen was blood. The receptors come from a woman younger than 45 with Graves' ophthalmopathy.

The chain has TRBV2 and TRBJ1-2; D possibly corresponds to TRBD1 (5 bases). V lost 7 bases to trimming and J lost 3 bases, with 6 bases between them. The CDR3 sequence is 11 residues long. Per germline, CDR1 SNHLY and CDR2 FYNNEI. CDR3 DNA: TGTGCCAGCATACAGGACTATGGCTACACCTTC. Translation: CASIQDYGYTF. The variable domain in full, completed from reference TRBV2 and TRBJ1-2, reads EPEVTQTPSHQVTQMGQEVILRCVPISNHLYFYWYRQILGQKVEFLVSFYNNEISEKSEIFDDQFSVERPDGSNFTLKIRSTKLEDSAMYFCASIQDYGYTFGSGTRLTVV.

The chain has TRBV20-1 and TRBJ2-2; 14 positions match TRBD2. V lost 3 bases to trimming and J lost 4 bases; unmatched junction nucleotides: 4. Germline CDR1 reads DFQATT; CDR2 reads SNEGSKA (reference sequence). This CDR3 is built from 16 residues. CDR3 nucleotides: TGCAGTGCTAGCGGACTAGCGGGAGGCGGCACCGGGGAGCTGTTTTTT. Protein: CSASGLAGGGTGELFF.

This clonotype was picked up many times. V usage is TRBV28 and J usage is TRBJ2-7; D not resolved. This CDR3 spans 16 amino acids. CDR1 and CDR2 (germline): MDHEN, SYDVKM. Trimming removed 6 bases at V and 3 bases at J, with 21 bases between. The CDR3 reads CASRGPNQPARYEQYF. The CDR3 region has the DNA TGTGCCAGCAGGGGTCCCAACCAGCCCGCGCGCTACGAGCAGTACTTC.

This clonotype has a count of ten or more. The chain joins TRBV2 to TRBJ2-1, with 11 bases aligning to TRBD2. The CDR3 sequence is 15 residues long. Germline-derived CDR1 and CDR2 are SNHLY and FYNNEI. V lost 7 bases and J lost 7; bases outside the gene matches: 9. CDR3 region: CASNPTGLAENEQFF. The CDR3 bases are TGTGCCAGCAATCCTACGGGACTAGCGGAAAATGAGCAGTTCTTC.

This clonotype was observed at least ten times. V usage is TRBV29-1 and J usage is TRBJ2-7, with TRBD1 identical over 11 bases. The CDR3 spans 14 residues. V was pared by 6 bases and J by 3 bases, with 7 bases of the junction left unmatched. Germline values: CDR1 SQVTM, CDR2 ANQGSEA. Written as DNA, the CDR3 is TGCAGCGTCGACGCCGGGACAGGGGGCTACGAGCAGTACTTC. Protein sequence: CSVDAGTGGYEQYF.

In its sample, this clonotype was seen many times. The chain links TRBV30 to TRBJ1-2; no firm D call. Germline values: CDR1 GTSNPN, CDR2 SVGIG (reference sequence). The CDR3 totals 15 residues. The V end lost 2 bases, the J end lost 0 bases, and 13 bases lay between the germline ends. In DNA, the CDR3 is TGTGCCTGGAGTACCCTGGACGGCGCTAACTATGGCTACACCTTC. Translation gives CAWSTLDGANYGYTF.

The J gene is TRBJ2-3, the V gene TRBV15; maybe TRBD1 (5 bases). The CDR3 extends over 14 amino acids. V was trimmed by 1 base and J by 2 bases, leaving 7 bases between them. Germline V gene lookup returns CDR1 LNHNV and CDR2 YYDKDF (reference sequence). The CDR3 region has the DNA TGTGCCACCAGCAGAGGTGGGGCCACAGATACGCAGTATTTT. This sequence encodes CATSRGGATDTQYF.

This sequence joins TRBV15 and TRBJ2-1; 12 bases map to TRBD2. With V trimmed by 5 bases and J by 8 bases, 7 bases remained unmatched. Germline V gene data show CDR1 as LNHNV and CDR2 as YYDKDF (reference sequence). This CDR3 is 15 amino acids long. The CDR3 bases are TGTGCCACCAGCGGTAGACTAGCGGGAGCGGATGAGCAGTTCTTC. This codes for CATSGRLAGADEQFF.